This is a list of T cell receptor beta chains from one sample in a study of blood T cell repertoires in COVID-19. Sequenced by immunoSEQ multiplex PCR; TCRdb stores in-frame clones only, minus some. The sample shows some 97,000 clones, about 90% of them seen only once. The sequenced sample consisted of peripheral blood. The source is a man aged 25-45 years in a cohort sampled during active COVID-19. The CDR3 runs from the conserved cysteine through the conserved F or W. Each record gives: J gene, clone size, V gene, D gene, CDR3 protein, CDR3 DNA. The D gene is left open where the match is weak. Clone size, where shown, is once, few, many, or a class for clones that have expanded.

TRBJ2-7	NA	TRBV6-1	NA	CASSEAQGTYEQYF	TGTGCCAGCAGTGAAGCCCAGGGCACCTACGAGCAGTACTTC
TRBJ2-3	once	TRBV5-4	TRBD1	CASSPGTGGRTDTQYF	TGTGCCAGCAGCCCGGGGACAGGGGGCCGGACAGATACGCAGTATTTT
TRBJ1-2	NA	TRBV29-1	NA	CSVEDGNYGYTF	TGCAGCGTTGAAGACGGGAACTATGGCTACACCTTC
TRBJ2-7	once	TRBV11-2	TRBD2	CASSAAGGENRFF	TGTGCCAGCAGCGCCGCGGGGGGAGAGAACAGATTCTTC
TRBJ1-5	once	TRBV18	NA	CASSLDRNQPQHF	TGTGCCAGCTCATTGGACAGAAATCAGCCCCAGCATTTT
TRBJ2-7	NA	TRBV5-6	TRBD1	CASSFLGTGSREQYF	TGTGCCAGCAGCTTCCTCGGGACAGGTAGTAGGGAGCAGTACTTC
TRBJ1-6	NA	TRBV27	TRBD1	CASSRGQGFSSPLHF	TGTGCCAGCAGTCGGGGACAGGGTTTCAGTTCACCCCTCCACTTT
TRBJ2-7	NA	TRBV28	TRBD1	CASRTGSSYEQYF	TGTGCCAGCAGGACAGGGAGCTCCTACGAGCAGTACTTC
TRBJ1-4	NA	TRBV14	NA	CASSQVGDEKLFF	TGTGCCAGCAGCCAAGTGGGAGATGAAAAACTGTTTTTT
TRBJ1-4	NA	TRBV11-2	NA	CASSAPGSHNEKLFF	TGTGCCAGCAGCGCCCCGGGATCGCATAATGAAAAACTGTTTTTT
TRBJ1-1	NA	TRBV30	NA	CAWSPTVRSNTEAFF	TGTGCCTGGAGTCCGACTGTAAGGTCTAACACTGAAGCTTTCTTT
TRBJ2-1	NA	TRBV19	NA	CASSTPLETSRKGYNEQFF	TGTGCCAGTAGTACCCCCTTAGAAACTTCCCGAAAGGGGTACAATGAGCAGTTCTTC
TRBJ1-2	NA	TRBV13	TRBD1	CASSRSGQGRLGGYTF	TGTGCCAGCAGCCGCTCGGGACAGGGGAGATTGGGCGGCTACACCTTC
TRBJ2-7	NA	TRBV19	TRBD1	CASSTRRTGGIYEQYF	TGTGCCAGTAGTACCCGTCGGACAGGGGGGATCTACGAGCAGTACTTC
TRBJ1-3	once	TRBV6-1	TRBD1	CASSETRGLGNTIYF	TGTGCCAGCAGTGAAACCAGGGGGCTTGGAAACACCATATATTTT
TRBJ2-1	NA	TRBV18	NA	CASSPISRVAGKTWEFF	TGTGCCAGCTCACCCATTTCGAGGGTTGCGGGGAAGACATGGGAGTTCTTC
TRBJ1-1	NA	TRBV28	NA	CASSLRVNTEAFF	TGTGCCAGCAGTTTACGGGTGAACACTGAAGCTTTCTTT
TRBJ2-7	NA	TRBV3-1/TRBV3-2	NA	CASSPHGSTAYEQYF	TGTGCCAGCAGCCCCCACGGGAGTACGGCCTACGAGCAGTACTTC
TRBJ2-7	once	TRBV19	TRBD2	CASSLHGLAGGVRYEQYF	TGTGCCAGTAGTCTTCACGGACTAGCGGGGGGCGTTCGATACGAGCAGTACTTC
TRBJ2-2	NA	TRBV9	TRBD1	CASSDSVDREVPGELFF	TGTGCCAGCAGCGACTCTGTGGACAGGGAGGTCCCCGGGGAGCTGTTTTTT